Each of the 20 T cell receptor beta chains below was sequenced from the same sample in a study of regulatory T cells in long-lasting Graves disease. In building TCR beta libraries, iRepertoire HTBI primers were used together with Arm-PCR of CDR3 regions. MiXCR, applied by TCRdb to the multiplex PCR reads, yields one record per CDR3 protein. The repertoire holds around 400,000 distinct CDR3 sequences, with roughly 15% as singletons. Time point denoted: newly diagnosed GD, antithyroid drugs for less than 3 months. Preparation of the TCR library used RNA extracted from PBMCs. This same sample was also taken into another study, of T cells in Graves' hyperthyroidism and ophthalmopathy.

The sample consisted of peripheral blood mononuclear cells (PBMCs), taken at new diagnosis, from a patient treated with antithyroid drugs. These receptors came from a woman between 40 and 55 years old with Graves disease.

In its sample, this clonotype was seen a few times. The chain employs TRBV6-1 and TRBJ2-2; D is unclear. CDR3 size: 14 residues. The ends were cut back, 6 bases at V and 6 bases at J, with 14 bases in the middle. Germline CDR1 and CDR2: MNHNS and SASEGT. The CDR3 nucleotides are TGTGCCAGCAGCGTCCGTCGTGGTTCCGGGGAGCTGTTTTTT. It translates to CASSVRRGSGELFF.

The sample holds many counts of this clonotype. The chain couples TRBV28 to TRBJ2-3; no clear D gene. Trimming took off 3 bases at V and 6 bases at J, with 10 bases between the two ends. The CDR3 contains 13 residues. Germline V lookup: CDR1 MDHEN, CDR2 SYDVKM. CDR3 nucleotides: TGTGCCAGCAGTTTCCATACGCCGGATACGCAGTATTTT. This gives the protein CASSFHTPDTQYF.

The chain carries TRBV6-4 and TRBJ2-4; D uncertain. This CDR3 spans 16 amino acids. The germline gives CDR1 MRHNA, CDR2 SNTAGT. The V end lost 0 bases, the J end lost 1 base, and 10 bases lay between the germline ends. CDR3 amino acids: CASSDSVELAKNIQYF. In nucleotides, the CDR3 is TGTGCCAGCAGTGACTCTGTAGAGCTCGCCAAAAACATTCAGTACTTC.

The genes are TRBV4-3 and TRBJ1-2; 8 bases are a match to TRBD1. CDR3 length: 16 residues. From germline, CDR1 is LGHNA and CDR2 YSLEER. After removal of 4 bases from V and 2 bases from J, the junction contained 9 bases not matched to a gene. The CDR3 region is CASSPGAQGGNYGYTF. CDR3 DNA: TGCGCCAGCAGCCCTGGGGCACAGGGGGGGAACTATGGCTACACCTTC.

This clonotype was counted at least ten times. CDR3 DNA sequence: TGTGCCAGCAGCCAAGTAGCAGGGGCGGTGGATACGCAGTATTTT. Its translation is CASSQVAGAVDTQYF. The chain uses TRBV3-1 and TRBJ2-3, with a tentative D call TRBD1 (6 bases). Trimming shortened V by 1 base and J by 6 bases, and 14 bases separated the two germline ends. Germline V gene data show CDR1 as LGHDT and CDR2 as YNNKEL (reference sequence). The CDR3 loop spans 15 amino acids.

This clonotype occurred many times. The rearrangement links TRBV11-2 to TRBJ2-1; 8 nucleotides agree with TRBD2. There are 15 residues in the CDR3. CDR1 is SGHAT, CDR2 FQNNGV, per germline. V lost 5 bases and J lost 4; bases outside the gene matches: 7. This CDR3 reads CASSRGGVPYNEQFF. CDR3 in DNA: TGTGCCAGCAGCCGGGGGGGGGTCCCTTACAATGAGCAGTTCTTC. The full variable domain, completed using reference TRBV11-2 and TRBJ2-1, is EAGVAQSPRYKIIEKRQSVAFWCNPISGHATLYWYQQILGQGPKLLIQFQNNGVVDDSQLPKDRFSAERLKGVDSTLKIQPAKLEDSAVYLCASSRGGVPYNEQFFGPGTRLTVL.

The chain has TRBV28 and TRBJ2-1; D perhaps matches TRBD2 (5 bases). V lost 7 bases and J lost 4, with 17 bases in between. CDR1 and CDR2 from the germline V gene are MDHEN and SYDVKM. The CDR3 has 15 residues. CDR3 loop: CASNWAGTTYNEQFF. In DNA form, the CDR3 reads TGTGCCAGCAATTGGGCGGGTACAACTTACAATGAGCAGTTCTTC.

The table lists this clonotype with a few counts. This chain connects TRBV20-1 to TRBJ2-3; 9 bases match TRBD2. The V gene's germline CDR1 is DFQATT and CDR2 SNEGSKA (reference sequence). The CDR3 has 16 amino acids. Trimming at V came to 6 bases and at J to 5 bases, leaving 15 bases not matched to a gene. CDR3 bases: TGCAGTGCCGAAGGAGGAAGTAGCGGGGGTGAAGATACGCAGTATTTT. Encoded protein: CSAEGGSSGGEDTQYF.

The chain couples TRBV28 to TRBJ2-2; D is uncertain. Germline loops: CDR1 MDHEN, CDR2 SYDVKM. The CDR3 has 18 amino acids. With 5 bases removed from V and 4 bases from J, the gap between germline ends came to 23 bases. The CDR3 nucleotides read TGTGCCAGCAGTACACTAACGAGCCGCTTAAAGAGCACCGGGGAGCTGTTTTTT. It yields the protein CASSTLTSRLKSTGELFF. Filled out from reference TRBV28 and TRBJ2-2, the complete variable domain reads DVKVTQSSRYLVKRTGEKVFLECVQDMDHENMFWYRQDPGLGLRLIYFSYDVKMKEKGDIPEGYSVSREKKERFSLILESASTNQTSMYLCASSTLTSRLKSTGELFFGEGSRLTVL.

About this clonotype itself: With a far larger clone one base away, a read error is the likely cause. The chain links TRBV7-9 to TRBJ2-7; 10 positions match TRBD1. The DNA end is a closer match to TRBJ2-1, so the J assignment may be wrong. In germline, CDR1 is SEHNR, CDR2 FQNEAQ (reference sequence). The CDR3 consists of 15 residues. This chain's CDR3 is CASSSPGQGTYEQFF. The CDR3 DNA follows: TGTGCCAGCAGCTCCCCGGGACAGGGGACGTACGAGCAGTTCTTC.

V gene TRBV20-1 combines with J gene TRBJ2-3; 14 nucleotides agree with TRBD2. Germline V gene data show CDR1 as DFQATT and CDR2 as SNEGSKA (reference sequence). This CDR3 contains 17 residues. The V gene end was trimmed by 0 bases and the J gene end by 4 bases; junction bases not matched to a gene: 6. The CDR3 loop reads CSARDSGTSGRPDTQYF. The CDR3 DNA follows: TGCAGTGCTAGAGATTCCGGGACTAGCGGGAGACCAGATACGCAGTATTTT.

This clonotype was recorded many times. The V and J genes are TRBV18 and TRBJ1-6; TRBD1 aligns across 10 bases. V gave up 3 bases and J gave up 11 bases; unmatched junction bases: 4. CDR3 length: 14 amino acids. Germline CDR1 reads KGHSH; CDR2 reads LQKENI. The CDR3 DNA reads as TGTGCCAGCTCACCTTGGGACAGGGGTACACCCCTCCACTTT. It codes for CASSPWDRGTPLHF.

This clonotype occurred many times. The chain has TRBV11-3 and TRBJ2-7; D is uncertain. Per the germline V gene, CDR1 is SGHNT and CDR2 is YENEEA. The CDR3 consists of 13 residues. Trimming stripped 1 base from V and 3 bases from J, with 7 bases between. CDR3 residues: CASSLAINYEQYF. The CDR3, as DNA: TGTGCCAGCAGCTTAGCCATAAACTACGAGCAGTACTTC.

This clonotype was seen more than once but under ten times. The chain uses TRBV7-2 and TRBJ1-2, with a possible D match to TRBD1 (5 bases). The germline V and J ends were trimmed by 3 bases and 3 bases, with 17 bases remaining between them. Germline V lookup: CDR1 SGHTA, CDR2 FQGNSA. There are 16 residues in the CDR3. CDR3 DNA: TGTGCCAGCAGCTTCATCCCCTTAGACAGATACTATGGCTACACCTTC. It yields the protein CASSFIPLDRYYGYTF. The whole variable domain, filled in from reference TRBV7-2 and TRBJ1-2, reads GAGVSQSPSNKVTEKGKDVELRCDPISGHTALYWYRQSLGQGLEFLIYFQGNSAPDKSGLPSDRFSAERTGGSVSTLTIQRTQQEDSAVYLCASSFIPLDRYYGYTFGSGTRLTVV.

The chain uses TRBV12-3 or TRBV12-4 and TRBJ2-7; 11 bases agree with TRBD2. The CDR3 totals 18 residues. V gave up 3 bases and J gave up 5 bases; unmatched junction bases: 15. The CDR3 bases are TGTGCCAGCAGTTTTGCCATAGAGAGACTAGCGGGATTCAACGAGCAGTACTTC. It translates to CASSFAIERLAGFNEQYF.

About this clonotype itself: Compared with germline, one end of the junction differs, possibly owing to a read error. The chain is built from TRBV28 and TRBJ1-4; no clear D. The CDR3 extends over 13 amino acids. The V gene's germline CDR1 is MDHEN and CDR2 SYDVKM. The CDR3 is CASSLATNERLFF. Here the CDR3 DNA reads TGTGCCAGCAGTCTCGCAACTAATGAAAGACTGTTTTTT.

This clonotype was seen more than once but under ten times. The CDR3 sequence: CASSGTRGNQPQHF. The CDR3 DNA reads TGTGCCAGCAGTGGGACCAGAGGGAATCAGCCCCAGCATTTT. This chain joins TRBV6-1 and TRBJ1-5; unclear D gene. The CDR3 length is 14 residues. Trimming removed 4 bases at V and 4 bases at J, with 11 bases between. The germline V gene has CDR1 MNHNS and CDR2 SASEGT.

With respect to this clonotype: Just one base apart from a much larger clone, this may be a read error. The CDR3 reads CASGSGGGNQPQHF. CDR3 in DNA: TGTGCCAGCGGATCTGGCGGAGGCAATCAGCCCCAGCATTTT. The chain uses TRBV28 and TRBJ1-5; D uncertain. The CDR3 is 14 residues long. The V end was cut by 8 bases, the J end by 2 bases, with 13 bases between. Germline V gene data show CDR1 as MDHEN and CDR2 as SYDVKM.

At least ten counts were recorded for this clonotype. This sequence joins TRBV20-1 and TRBJ2-5; no definite D call. Trimming took 0 bases from V and 7 from J, leaving 12 bases between them. The CDR3 contains 13 residues. CDR1 and CDR2 (germline): DFQATT, SNEGSKA (reference sequence). CDR3 sequence (DNA): TGCAGTGCTAGAGAGAGTAGGGTAGGGACCCAGTACTTC. Protein: CSARESRVGTQYF.

Many counts were recorded for this clonotype. This chain connects TRBV12-3 or TRBV12-4 to TRBJ2-1; possibly TRBD2 for D (6 bases). V was shortened by 5 bases and J by 10 bases, with 15 bases between the two germline ends. The CDR3 sequence is 13 residues long. Here the CDR3 reads CASSPGVTREQFF. The CDR3 nucleotides read TGTGCCAGCAGTCCCGGCGTGACTAGGGAGCAGTTCTTC.